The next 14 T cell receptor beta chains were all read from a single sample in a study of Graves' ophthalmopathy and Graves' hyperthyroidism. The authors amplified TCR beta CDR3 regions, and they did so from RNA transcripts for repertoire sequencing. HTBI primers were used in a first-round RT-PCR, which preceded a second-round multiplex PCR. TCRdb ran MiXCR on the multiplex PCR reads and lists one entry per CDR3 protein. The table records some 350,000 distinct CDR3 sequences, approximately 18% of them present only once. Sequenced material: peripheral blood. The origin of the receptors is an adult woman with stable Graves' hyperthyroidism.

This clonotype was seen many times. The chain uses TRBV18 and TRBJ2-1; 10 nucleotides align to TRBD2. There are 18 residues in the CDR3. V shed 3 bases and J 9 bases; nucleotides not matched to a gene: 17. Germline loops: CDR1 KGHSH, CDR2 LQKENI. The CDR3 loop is CASSPTFLSAGGPGEQFF. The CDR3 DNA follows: TGTGCCAGCTCACCCACGTTTTTATCAGCGGGAGGGCCTGGTGAGCAGTTCTTC.

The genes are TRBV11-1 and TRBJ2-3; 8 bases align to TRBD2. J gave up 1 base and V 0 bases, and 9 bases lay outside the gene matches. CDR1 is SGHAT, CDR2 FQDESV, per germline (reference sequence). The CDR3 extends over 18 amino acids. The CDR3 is CASSLALSLAGRTDTQYF. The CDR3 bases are TGTGCCAGCAGCTTAGCGCTGTCGTTAGCGGGACGCACAGATACGCAGTATTTT. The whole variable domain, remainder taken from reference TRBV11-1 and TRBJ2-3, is EAEVAQSPRYKITEKSQAVAFWCDPISGHATLYWYRQILGQGPELLVQFQDESVVDDSQLPKDRFSAERLKGVDSTLKIQPAELGDSAMYLCASSLALSLAGRTDTQYFGPGTRLTVL.

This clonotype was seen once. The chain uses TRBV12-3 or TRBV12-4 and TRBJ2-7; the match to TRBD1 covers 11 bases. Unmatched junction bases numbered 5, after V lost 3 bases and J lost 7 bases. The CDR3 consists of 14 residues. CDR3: CASSFAGQGAEQYF. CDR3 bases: TGTGCCAGCAGTTTCGCAGGACAGGGGGCTGAGCAGTACTTC.

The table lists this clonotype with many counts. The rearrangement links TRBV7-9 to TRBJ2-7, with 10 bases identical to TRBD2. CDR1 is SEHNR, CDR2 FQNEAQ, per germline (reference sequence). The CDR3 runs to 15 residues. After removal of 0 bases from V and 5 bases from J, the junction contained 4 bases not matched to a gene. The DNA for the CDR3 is TGTGCCAGCAGCTTAGCGCTAGCGGGAGTTCACGAGCAGTACTTC. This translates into CASSLALAGVHEQYF.

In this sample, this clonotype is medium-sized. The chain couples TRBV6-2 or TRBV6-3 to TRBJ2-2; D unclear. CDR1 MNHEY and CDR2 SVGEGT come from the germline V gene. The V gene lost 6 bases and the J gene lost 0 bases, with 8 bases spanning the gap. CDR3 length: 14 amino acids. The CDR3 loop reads CASSSVANTGELFF. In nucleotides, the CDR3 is TGTGCCAGCAGCTCAGTCGCGAACACCGGGGAGCTGTTTTTT.

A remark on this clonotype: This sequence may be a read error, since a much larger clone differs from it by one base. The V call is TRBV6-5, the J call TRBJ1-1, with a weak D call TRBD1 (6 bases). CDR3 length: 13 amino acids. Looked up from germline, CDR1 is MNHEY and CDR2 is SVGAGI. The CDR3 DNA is TGTGCCAGCAGCCCACAGGGCTACACTGGAGCTTTCTTT. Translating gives CASSPQGYTGAFF.

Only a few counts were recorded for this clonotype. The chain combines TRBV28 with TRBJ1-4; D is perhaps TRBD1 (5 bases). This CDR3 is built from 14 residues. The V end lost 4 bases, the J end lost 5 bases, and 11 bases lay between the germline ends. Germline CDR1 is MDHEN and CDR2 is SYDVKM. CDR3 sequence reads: CASSSGPRNEKLFF. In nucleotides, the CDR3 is TGTGCCAGCAGTTCGGGACCTAGGAATGAAAAACTGTTTTTT.

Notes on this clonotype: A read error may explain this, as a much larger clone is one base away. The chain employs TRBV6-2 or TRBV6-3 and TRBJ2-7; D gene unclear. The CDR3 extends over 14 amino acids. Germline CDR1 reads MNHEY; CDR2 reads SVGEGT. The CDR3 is CAGSYPGRVYEQYF. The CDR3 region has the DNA TGTGCCGGCAGTTACCCAGGACGGGTCTACGAGCAGTACTTC.

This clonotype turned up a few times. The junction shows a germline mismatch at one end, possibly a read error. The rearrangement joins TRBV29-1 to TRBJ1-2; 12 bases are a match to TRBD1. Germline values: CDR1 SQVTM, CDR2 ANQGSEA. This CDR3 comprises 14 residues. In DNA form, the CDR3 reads TGCAGCGTTGCAGGGACAGGGGGCGCGGAAGGCTACGCCTTC. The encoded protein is CSVAGTGGAEGYAF.

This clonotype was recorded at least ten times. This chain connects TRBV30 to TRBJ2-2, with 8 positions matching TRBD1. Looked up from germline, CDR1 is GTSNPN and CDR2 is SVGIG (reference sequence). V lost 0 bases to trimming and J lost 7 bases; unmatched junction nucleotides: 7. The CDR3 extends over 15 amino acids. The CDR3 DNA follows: TGTGCCTGGAGTGTTGGCAGGGGGCTTGGCGGGGAGCTGTTTTTT. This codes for CAWSVGRGLGGELFF.

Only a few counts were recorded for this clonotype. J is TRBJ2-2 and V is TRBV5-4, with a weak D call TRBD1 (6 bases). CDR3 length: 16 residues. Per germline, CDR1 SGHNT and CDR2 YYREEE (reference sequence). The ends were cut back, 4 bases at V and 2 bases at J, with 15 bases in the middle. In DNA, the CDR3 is TGTGCCAGCAGCGCGGACAGTCAAAGAAACACCGGGGAGCTGTTTTTT. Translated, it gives CASSADSQRNTGELFF.

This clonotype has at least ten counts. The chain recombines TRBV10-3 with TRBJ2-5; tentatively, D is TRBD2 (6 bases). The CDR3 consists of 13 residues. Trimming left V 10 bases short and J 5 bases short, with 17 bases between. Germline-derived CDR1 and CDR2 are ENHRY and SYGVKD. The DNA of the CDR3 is TGTGCCACTGCTGAGGGCGGGACGGAGACCCAGTACTTC. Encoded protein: CATAEGGTETQYF.

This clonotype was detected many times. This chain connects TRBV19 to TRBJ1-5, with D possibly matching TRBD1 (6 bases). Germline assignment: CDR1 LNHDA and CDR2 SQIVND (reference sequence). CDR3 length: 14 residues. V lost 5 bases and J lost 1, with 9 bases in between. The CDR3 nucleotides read TGTGCCAGTAGTGTCACAGGGAGCAATCAGCCCCAGCATTTT. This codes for CASSVTGSNQPQHF.

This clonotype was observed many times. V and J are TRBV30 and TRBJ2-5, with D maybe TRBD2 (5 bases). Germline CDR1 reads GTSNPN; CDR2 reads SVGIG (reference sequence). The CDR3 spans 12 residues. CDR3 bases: TGTGCATCGAAAGCGGTTCAAGAGACCCAGTACTTC. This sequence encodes CASKAVQETQYF.